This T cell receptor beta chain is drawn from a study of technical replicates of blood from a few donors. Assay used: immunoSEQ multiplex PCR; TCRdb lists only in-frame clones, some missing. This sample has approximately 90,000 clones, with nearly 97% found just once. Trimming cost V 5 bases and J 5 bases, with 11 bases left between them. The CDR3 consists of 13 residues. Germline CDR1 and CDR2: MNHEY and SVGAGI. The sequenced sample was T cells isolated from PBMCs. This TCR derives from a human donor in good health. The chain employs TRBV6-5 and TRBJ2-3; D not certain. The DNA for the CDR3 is TGTGCCAGCAGTGCAAACTTACTAGATACGCAGTATTTT. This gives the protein CASSANLLDTQYF.